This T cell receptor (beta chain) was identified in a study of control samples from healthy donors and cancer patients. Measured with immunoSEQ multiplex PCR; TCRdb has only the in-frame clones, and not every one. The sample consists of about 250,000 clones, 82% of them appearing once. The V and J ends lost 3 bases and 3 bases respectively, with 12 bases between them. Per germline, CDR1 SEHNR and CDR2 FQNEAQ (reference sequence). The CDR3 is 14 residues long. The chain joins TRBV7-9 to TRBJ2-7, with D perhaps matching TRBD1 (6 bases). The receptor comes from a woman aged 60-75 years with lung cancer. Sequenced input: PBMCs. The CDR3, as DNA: TGTGCCAGCAGCTTCGAGGGGGACCTCTACGAGCAGTACTTC. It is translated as CASSFEGDLYEQYF.